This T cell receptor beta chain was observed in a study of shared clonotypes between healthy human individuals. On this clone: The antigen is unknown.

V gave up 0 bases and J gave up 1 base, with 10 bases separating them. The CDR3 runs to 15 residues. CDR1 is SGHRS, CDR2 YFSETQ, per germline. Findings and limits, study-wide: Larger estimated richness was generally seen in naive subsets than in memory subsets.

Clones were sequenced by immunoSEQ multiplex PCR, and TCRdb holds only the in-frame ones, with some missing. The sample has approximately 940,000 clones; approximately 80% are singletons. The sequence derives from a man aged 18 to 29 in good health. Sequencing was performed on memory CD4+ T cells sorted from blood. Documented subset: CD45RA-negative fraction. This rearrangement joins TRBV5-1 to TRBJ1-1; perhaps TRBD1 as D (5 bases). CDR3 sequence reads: CASSLDQGRNTEAFF. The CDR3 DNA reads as TGCGCCAGCAGCTTGGACCAGGGCCGGAACACTGAAGCTTTCTTT.